This TCR beta chain was recovered during a study of CD8 T cells in ankylosing spondylitis. Whole-study results and caveats: There was a TCR beta motif, made of 7 to 9 highly homologous variants, that appeared characteristic of ankylosing spondylitis blood. Past studies reported some motif variants in reactive arthritis synovial fluid and blood.

In making TCR beta libraries, quantitative 5'-RACE with molecular barcodes was used. One entry per CDR3 protein results from TCRdb running MiXCR on the 5' RACE reads. The table shows over 150,000 distinct CDR3 sequences, with 15% to 20% occurring only once. As concerns this clonotype: Its antigen is still unknown.

The germline CDR1 and CDR2 sequences are LNHDA and SQIVND (reference sequence). The CDR3 length is 13 residues. Trimming shortened V by 7 bases and J by 0 bases, and 7 bases separated the two germline ends. This chain joins TRBV19 and TRBJ1-5; D unresolved. The receptor was derived from a male donor aged 10-30 years with ankylosing spondylitis or in good health (not recorded which). What was sequenced was blood, either unsorted or a sorted T cell fraction (not recorded which). The CDR3 DNA reads as TGTGCCAGTAAGGGATCTAGCAATCAGCCCCAGCATTTT. The encoded protein is CASKGSSNQPQHF.